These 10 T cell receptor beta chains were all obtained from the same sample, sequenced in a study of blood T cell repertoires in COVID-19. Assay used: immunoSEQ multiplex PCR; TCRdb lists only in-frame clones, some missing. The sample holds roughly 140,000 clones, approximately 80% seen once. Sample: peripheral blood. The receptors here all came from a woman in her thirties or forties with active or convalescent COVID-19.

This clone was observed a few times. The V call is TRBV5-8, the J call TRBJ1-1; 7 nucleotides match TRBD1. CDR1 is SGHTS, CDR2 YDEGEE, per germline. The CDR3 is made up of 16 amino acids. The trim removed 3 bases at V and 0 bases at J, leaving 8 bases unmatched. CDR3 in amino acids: CASSSGQLNMNTEAFF. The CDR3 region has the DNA TGTGCCAGCAGCTCGGGACAGCTTAACATGAACACTGAAGCTTTCTTT.

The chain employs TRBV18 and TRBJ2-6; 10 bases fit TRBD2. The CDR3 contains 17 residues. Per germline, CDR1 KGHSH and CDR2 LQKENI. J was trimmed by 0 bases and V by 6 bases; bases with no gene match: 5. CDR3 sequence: CASSRASGSSGANVLTF. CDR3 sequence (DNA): TGTGCCAGCTCGCGAGCTAGCGGGAGCTCTGGGGCCAACGTCCTGACTTTC.

The CDR3, as DNA: TGTGCCTGGAGTGGACAGGGGGCGACTCAGCCCCAGCATTTT. Its translation is CAWSGQGATQPQHF. The rearrangement uses TRBV30 and TRBJ1-5; 10 nucleotides match TRBD1. The CDR3 is 14 amino acids. The J segment lost 6 bases and the V segment lost 1 base, leaving 3 bases of the junction unmatched. Germline-derived CDR1 and CDR2 are GTSNPN and SVGIG (reference sequence).

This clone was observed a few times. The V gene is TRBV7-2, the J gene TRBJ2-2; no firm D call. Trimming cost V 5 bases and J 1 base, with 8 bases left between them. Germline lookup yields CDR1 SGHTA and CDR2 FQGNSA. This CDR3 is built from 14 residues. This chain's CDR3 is CASSQSQNTGELFF. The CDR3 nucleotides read TGTGCCAGCAGCCAGTCCCAGAACACCGGGGAGCTGTTTTTT.

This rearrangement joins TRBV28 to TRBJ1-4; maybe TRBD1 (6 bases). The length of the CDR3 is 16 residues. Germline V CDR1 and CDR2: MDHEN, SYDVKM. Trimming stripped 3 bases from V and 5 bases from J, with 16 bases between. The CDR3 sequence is CASSFGGRGLNEKLFF. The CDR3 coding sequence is TGTGCCAGCAGTTTTGGGGGCAGGGGTCTGAATGAAAAACTGTTTTTT.

The CDR3 DNA is TGTGCCAGCAGGACGGGACAGGGAGACGGCCAGCCCCAGCATTTT. This codes for CASRTGQGDGQPQHF. The genes are TRBV6-5 and TRBJ1-5; TRBD1 matches at 9 bases. The J segment lost 7 bases and the V segment lost 6 bases, leaving 10 bases of the junction unmatched. The CDR3 has 15 amino acids. The V gene's germline CDR1 is MNHEY and CDR2 SVGAGI.

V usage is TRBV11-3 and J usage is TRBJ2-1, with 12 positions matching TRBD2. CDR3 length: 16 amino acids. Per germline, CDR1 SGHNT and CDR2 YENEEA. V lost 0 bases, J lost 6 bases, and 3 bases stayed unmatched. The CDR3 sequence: CASSLEGGLAGNEQFF. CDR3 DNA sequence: TGTGCCAGCAGCTTAGAGGGGGGACTAGCGGGCAATGAGCAGTTCTTC.

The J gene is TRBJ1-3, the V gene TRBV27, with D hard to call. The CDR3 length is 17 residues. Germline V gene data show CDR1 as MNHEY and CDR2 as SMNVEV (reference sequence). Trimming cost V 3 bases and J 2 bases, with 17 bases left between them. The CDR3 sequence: CASSLSGRGSPGNTIYF. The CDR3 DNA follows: TGTGCCAGCAGTTTGAGTGGGCGAGGGAGCCCTGGAAACACCATATATTTT.

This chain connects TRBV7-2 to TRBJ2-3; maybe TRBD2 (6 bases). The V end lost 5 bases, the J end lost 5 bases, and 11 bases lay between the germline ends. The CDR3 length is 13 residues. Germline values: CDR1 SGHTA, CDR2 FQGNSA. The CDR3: CASSRDFGDTQYF. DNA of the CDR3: TGTGCCAGCAGCCGGGACTTCGGAGATACGCAGTATTTT. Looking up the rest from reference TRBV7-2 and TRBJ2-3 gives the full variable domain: GAGVSQSPSNKVTEKGKDVELRCDPISGHTALYWYRQSLGQGLEFLIYFQGNSAPDKSGLPSDRFSAERTGGSVSTLTIQRTQQEDSAVYLCASSRDFGDTQYFGPGTRLTVL.

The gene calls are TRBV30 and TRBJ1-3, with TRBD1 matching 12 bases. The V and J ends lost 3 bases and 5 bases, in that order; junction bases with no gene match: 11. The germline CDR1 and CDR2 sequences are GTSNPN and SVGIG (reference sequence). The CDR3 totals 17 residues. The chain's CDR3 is CAWRGLGGQGARNTIYF. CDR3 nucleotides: TGTGCCTGGAGGGGCCTCGGGGGACAGGGGGCTAGAAACACCATATATTTT.